The 9 T cell receptor beta chains presented below share a single source sample, sequenced in a study of T cell repertoires in cytomegalovirus infection. In TCRdb, the reads were re-called with MiXCR into one record per CDR3 protein. The sample contains fewer than 400,000 distinct CDR3 sequences, less than 20% of which appear only once. The sequenced sample consisted of PBMCs. The receptors were gathered from a human donor in good health (CMV status not recorded). Some clones in this sample may be carry-over from other donors' samples.

V and J are TRBV28 and TRBJ1-1; weak D call: TRBD1 (5 bases). Trimming cost V 6 bases and J 0 bases, with 11 bases left between them. The germline V gene has CDR1 MDHEN and CDR2 SYDVKM. This CDR3 comprises 14 residues. The CDR3 DNA follows: TGTGCCAGCAGGAGCTCAGGGTTGAACACTGAAGCTTTCTTT. Protein product: CASRSSGLNTEAFF.

This clonotype was detected a few times. This chain connects TRBV7-2 to TRBJ2-7; 8 positions agree with TRBD2. Germline values: CDR1 SGHTA, CDR2 FQGNSA. This CDR3 has 14 residues. Trimming cost V 5 bases and J 6 bases; bases outside gene matches: 9. The CDR3 region has the DNA TGTGCCAGCAGCCCCCAGGCGGGAGGCGGCGAGCAGTACTTC. Its protein is CASSPQAGGGEQYF.

A few counts support this clonotype. The rearrangement joins TRBV7-9 to TRBJ2-7, with 10 bases aligning to TRBD1. The germline V gene encodes CDR1 SEHNR and CDR2 FQNEAQ (reference sequence). The CDR3 loop spans 14 amino acids. The ends lost 4 bases at V and 5 bases at J; junction bases unmatched: 5. CDR3 DNA sequence: TGTGCCAGCAGCTACGGGACAGGGGTAAACGAGCAGTACTTC. Its protein product is CASSYGTGVNEQYF.

This clonotype was seen at least ten times. V usage is TRBV7-8 and J usage is TRBJ2-1; D may be TRBD2 (5 bases). This CDR3 is built from 14 residues. Trimming shortened V by 7 bases and J by 2 bases, and 12 bases separated the two germline ends. Germline V CDR1 and CDR2: SGHVS, FQNEAQ. DNA for the CDR3: TGTGCCAGCACCAACCGGGGTCCCTACAATGAGCAGTTCTTC. It codes for CASTNRGPYNEQFF.

This clonotype was recorded a few times. The chain links TRBV19 to TRBJ1-5; TRBD1 aligns across 8 bases. V shed 4 bases, J shed 4 bases, and the junction held 6 bases outside the gene matches. The CDR3 is 15 amino acids. Per germline, CDR1 LNHDA and CDR2 SQIVND (reference sequence). The DNA of the CDR3 is TGTGCCAGTAGTAGAGGACAGGGAGGGAATCAGCCCCAGCATTTT. It yields the protein CASSRGQGGNQPQHF.

This clonotype was counted at least ten times. This chain joins TRBV11-2 and TRBJ2-5; D possibly uses TRBD1 or TRBD2 (6 bases each). Trimming left V 4 bases short and J 4 bases short, with 22 bases between. Looked up from germline, CDR1 is SGHAT and CDR2 is FQNNGV. CDR3 length: 17 amino acids. The CDR3 loop is CASSYRTMGGRGETQYF. The CDR3 coding sequence is TGTGCCAGCAGCTACCGAACTATGGGGGGCAGGGGAGAGACCCAGTACTTC.

This clonotype has at least ten counts. V gene TRBV29-1 combines with J gene TRBJ2-1; 8 positions match TRBD2. Germline V gene data show CDR1 as SQVTM and CDR2 as ANQGSEA. The CDR3 is made up of 14 amino acids. V shed 3 bases and J 10 bases; nucleotides not matched to a gene: 11. The CDR3 loop is CSVEVGRALSEQFF. The CDR3 nucleotides read TGCAGCGTTGAGGTCGGGAGGGCCCTTTCCGAGCAGTTCTTC.

Turning to this clonotype: A much larger clone sits a single nucleotide away, making a read error possible. The chain carries TRBV7-2 and TRBJ2-3, with 9 positions matching TRBD1. Germline V lookup: CDR1 SGHTA, CDR2 FQGNSA. This CDR3 spans 15 amino acids. With 7 bases clipped from V and 2 bases from J, the junction kept 7 bases outside the gene matches. The CDR3 DNA is TGTGCCAGCACCTTTGGGACAGGGTACACAGATACGCAGTATTTT. It is translated as CASTFGTGYTDTQYF.

Ten or more counts support this clonotype. The V gene is TRBV7-8, the J gene TRBJ2-3, with 8 positions matching TRBD2. With 5 bases clipped from V and 9 bases from J, the junction kept 7 bases outside the gene matches. Germline V gene sequence: CDR1 SGHVS, CDR2 FQNEAQ. The CDR3 has 13 amino acids. CDR3 sequence (DNA): TGTGCCAGCAGCCCCGGGACTAGAAAAACGCAGTATTTT. It is translated as CASSPGTRKTQYF.